This TCR beta chain was obtained from a study of radiotherapy plus CTLA-4 blockade in lung cancer. This CDR3 spans 16 amino acids. Germline V lookup: CDR1 SGHDT, CDR2 YYEEEE. V lost 4 bases and J lost 2, with 16 bases in between. The table came from immunoSEQ multiplex PCR; TCRdb's copy has only in-frame clones and leaves some out. The table includes about 47,000 clones, less than 85% detected once. The gene calls are TRBV5-6 and TRBJ1-5, with D tentatively TRBD1 (6 bases). The TCR was taken from a human donor with non-small cell lung cancer who had stable disease on radiotherapy plus ipilimumab. This specimen consisted of peripheral blood, obtained from a patient treated with radiotherapy plus ipilimumab. In nucleotides, the CDR3 is TGTGCCAGCAGCCCGAGGGGGAGGGGACGCAATCAGCCCCAGCATTTT. Translating gives CASSPRGRGRNQPQHF. Together with reference TRBV5-6 and TRBJ1-5, the CDR3 gives the full variable domain: DAGVTQSPTHLIKTRGQQVTLRCSPKSGHDTVSWYQQALGQGPQFIFQYYEEEERQRGNFPDRFSGHQFPNYSSELNVNALLLGDSALYLCASSPRGRGRNQPQHFGDGTRLSIL.